This T cell receptor (beta chain) was documented in a study of cytomegalovirus exposure and HLA in healthy donors. Looked up from germline, CDR1 is SGHAT and CDR2 is FQDESV (reference sequence). V lost 1 base and J lost 5; bases outside the gene matches: 6. The CDR3 totals 15 residues. The PCR was carried out with 60 Vbeta primers and 13 Jbeta primers. The assay was immunoSEQ multiplex PCR, and TCRdb's table has in-frame clones only and misses some. The table lists approximately 100,000 clones, 65% to 75% of them singletons, with about 4.5% in the top ten. The study's findings and limits: Among TCR beta chains, those listed as cytomegalovirus-associated numbered some 160.

Turning to this clone: Its antigen is undetermined.

The sequenced sample consisted of PBMCs. J is TRBJ2-3 and V is TRBV11-1, with TRBD1 identical over 7 bases. This sequence originates from a woman aged 18-30 years in good health and CMV-seropositive. The CDR3 coding sequence is TGTGCCAGCAGCTTAGAGGGGGCCGAAGGAGATACGCAGTATTTT. This translates into CASSLEGAEGDTQYF.